Given below is one TCR beta chain in context. Antigen specificity is unknown. The data belong to a study of T cell repertoires in cytomegalovirus infection. For the study at large: Used in the study were CMV epitopes, some recently identified and HLA-C-restricted, others well-studied and HLA-B-restricted. Indications of both CMV infection and matching HLA type were provided by public TCR beta signatures. Study results and limitations: HLA-C-restricted CMV clonotypes gave the most frequent clonotype in two of eight donors. Pooled public TCR beta family frequency picked out CMV carriers with the relevant HLA.

One entry per CDR3 protein results from TCRdb running MiXCR on the reads. The table records about 140,000 distinct CDR3 sequences, 32% of them present only once. CDR1 SGHVS and CDR2 FNYEAQ come from the germline V gene. The CDR3 is 17 residues long. Trimming shortened V by 2 bases and J by 4 bases, and 20 bases separated the two germline ends. This rearrangement joins TRBV7-6 to TRBJ2-5; D gene ambiguous. This TCR derives from a human donor in good health (CMV status not recorded). Some clones in this sample may be carry-over from other donors' samples. This sample comprised CD8+ T cells from cultured PBMCs, obtained from culture after CMV antigen stimulation. CDR3 in DNA: TGTGCCAGCAGCTTATACACAGCGCCAGTGGAAGGAGAGACCCAGTACTTC. Translating gives CASSLYTAPVEGETQYF.